Below, one TCR beta chain is given with its context. Its specificity is not known. It was at deep level that the assay was run. Here immunoSEQ multiplex PCR was the method, and the copy in TCRdb shows in-frame clones only, minus some. The data show about 590,000 clones, 95% seen once. This sample stems from a study of shared clonotypes between healthy human individuals. Study summary: Participating donors consisted of a couple of women and a few men aged 18 to 49.

Only CD45RO-negative cells positively selected for CCR7 counted as naive CD8 cells, so terminally differentiated effector memory CD45RA+ cells were excluded. Looked up from germline, CDR1 is MNHNY and CDR2 is SVGAGI (reference sequence). The CDR3 spans 13 residues. V lost 7 bases and J lost 7, with 16 bases in between. Study-level results: Naive CD4 clonotypes overlapped across several donors at roughly 5%.

Input material: naive CD8+ T cells sorted from blood. The V gene is TRBV6-6, the J gene TRBJ1-2; D is perhaps TRBD1 (6 bases). This sequence was found in a woman aged 30 to 39 in good health. The CDR3 here is CASTLTGRGGYTF. The CDR3 DNA follows: TGTGCCAGCACCCTAACAGGGAGGGGTGGCTACACCTTC.